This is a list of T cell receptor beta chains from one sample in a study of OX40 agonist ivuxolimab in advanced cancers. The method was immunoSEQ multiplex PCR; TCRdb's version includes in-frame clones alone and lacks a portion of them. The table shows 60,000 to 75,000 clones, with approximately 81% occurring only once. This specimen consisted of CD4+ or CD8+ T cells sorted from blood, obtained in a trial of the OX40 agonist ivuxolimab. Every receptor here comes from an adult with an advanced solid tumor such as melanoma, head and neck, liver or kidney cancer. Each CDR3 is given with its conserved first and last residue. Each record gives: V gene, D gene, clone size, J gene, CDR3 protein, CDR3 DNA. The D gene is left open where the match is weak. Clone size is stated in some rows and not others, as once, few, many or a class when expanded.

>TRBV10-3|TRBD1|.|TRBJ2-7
CAISRDRESYEQYF
TGTGCCATCAGCCGGGACAGGGAGTCCTACGAGCAGTACTTC
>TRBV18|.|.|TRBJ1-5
CASSLSGQANQPQHF
TGTGCCAGCTCCCTGTCGGGGCAGGCCAATCAGCCCCAGCATTTT
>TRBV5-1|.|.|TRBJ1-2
CASSLPTTSYGYTF
TGCGCCAGCAGCTTGCCTACCACCTCCTATGGCTACACCTTC
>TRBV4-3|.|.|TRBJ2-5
CASSQGGGETQYF
TGCGCCAGCAGCCAAGGGGGCGGGGAGACCCAGTACTTC
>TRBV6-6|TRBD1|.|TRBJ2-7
CASRAPGQGGYEQYF
TGTGCCAGCAGGGCCCCGGGACAGGGAGGCTACGAGCAGTACTTC
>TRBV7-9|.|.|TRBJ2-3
CASSLARAGAADTQYF
TGTGCCAGCAGCTTAGCCCGCGCGGGGGCGGCCGATACGCAGTATTTT
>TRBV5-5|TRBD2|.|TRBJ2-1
CASSLEARLAFSYNEQFF
TGTGCCAGCAGCTTGGAGGCTCGACTAGCATTTTCCTACAATGAGCAGTTCTTC
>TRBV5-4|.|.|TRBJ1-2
CASSSAPADYGYTF
TGTGCCAGCAGCTCTGCTCCTGCAGACTATGGCTACACCTTC
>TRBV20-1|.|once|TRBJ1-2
CSARPGYTF
TGCAGTGCTAGACCTGGCTACACCTTC
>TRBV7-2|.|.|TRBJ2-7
CASSFWRRGPGEQYF
TGTGCCAGCAGCTTTTGGAGGAGGGGCCCGGGGGAGCAGTACTTC
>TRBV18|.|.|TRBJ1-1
CASSPERDTEAFF
TGTGCCAGCTCACCAGAGCGGGACACTGAAGCTTTCTTT
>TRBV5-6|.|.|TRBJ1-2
CASSLAGSNYGYTF
TGTGCCAGCAGCTTGGCGGGGTCTAACTATGGCTACACCTTC
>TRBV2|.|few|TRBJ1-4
CASGDNEKLFF
TGTGCCAGCGGGGACAATGAAAAACTGTTTTTT
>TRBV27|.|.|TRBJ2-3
CASRRASGTDTQYF
TGTGCCAGCAGAAGGGCTAGCGGCACAGATACGCAGTATTTT
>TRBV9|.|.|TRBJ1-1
CASSVVGGSTAFF
TGTGCCAGCAGCGTAGTCGGTGGGTCGACAGCTTTCTTT
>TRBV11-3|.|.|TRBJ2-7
CASSPVGGQGLSYEQYF
TGTGCCAGCAGTCCGGTGGGGGGGCAGGGCCTCTCCTACGAGCAGTACTTC
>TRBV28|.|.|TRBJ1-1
CASGTLRLNTEAFF
TGTGCCAGCGGGACCCTTCGGTTGAACACTGAAGCTTTCTTT
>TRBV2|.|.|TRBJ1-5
CASSDEWQANQPQHF
TGTGCCAGCAGTGATGAGTGGCAGGCCAATCAGCCCCAGCATTTT